The clone carrying this T cell receptor (beta chain) appeared a few times. What it recognizes is unknown. CDR3 length: 14 residues. Trimming at V came to 6 bases and at J to 1 base, leaving 6 bases not matched to a gene. Germline assignment: CDR1 SGDLS and CDR2 YYNGEE. Library construction for TCR beta used iRepertoire HTBI primers and Arm-PCR of CDR3 regions. TCRdb reprocessed the multiplex PCR reads with MiXCR, giving one entry per CDR3 protein. In the table there are 500,000 or so distinct CDR3 sequences, 16% of which are singletons. This entry comes from a study of regulatory T cells in long-lasting Graves disease. Study findings and constraints: Patients with persistent Graves' had lower TCR diversity than newly diagnosed patients. Persistent disease preferred TRBV28, TRBJ1-2 and TRBJ2-5.

This sample's time point: newly diagnosed GD, antithyroid drugs for less than 3 months. PBMC RNA served as the TCR library source. This same sample was also part of a study on T cells in Graves' hyperthyroidism and ophthalmopathy. Per that study: The study used the HTBI primer set for a first-round RT-PCR of the TCR CDR3. Patients with ophthalmopathy were separated from those with stable hyperthyroidism by a 13 V-J model.

V and J are TRBV9 and TRBJ2-5; TRBD1 aligns across 7 bases. The receptor comes from a man in his forties or fifties with Graves disease. Sequencing was performed on peripheral blood mononuclear cells (PBMCs), taken at new diagnosis, from a patient treated with antithyroid drugs. CDR3 nucleotides: TGTGCCAGCAACAAACGGGACAGCCAAGAGACCCAGTACTTC. The encoded protein is CASNKRDSQETQYF. The full variable domain, rest sourced from reference TRBV9 and TRBJ2-5, is DSGVTQTPKHLITATGQRVTLRCSPRSGDLSVYWYQQSLDQGLQFLIQYYNGEERAKGNILERFSAQQFPDLHSELNLSSLELGDSALYFCASNKRDSQETQYFGPGTRLLVL.